Each of the 5 T cell receptor beta chains below was sequenced from the same sample in a study of long-term antiretroviral therapy in people with HIV. They ran version v3.0 of the immunoSEQ assay at survey level. Sequencing was performed with immunoSEQ multiplex PCR; in TCRdb, only in-frame clones are kept and a portion is missing. The table lists tens of thousands of clones, roughly four fifths of them singletons, with 23% in the top ten. This specimen was unsorted PBMCs, taken 0.4 years after starting antiretroviral therapy. The receptors come from a man aged 45 to 65 with HIV.

The CDR3 DNA sequence: TGCGCCAGCAGCGACGGACGGAGCAATCAGCCCCAGCATTTT. As protein: CASSDGRSNQPQHF. The V and J genes are TRBV5-1 and TRBJ1-5; no definite D call. V was trimmed by 4 bases and J by 1 base, leaving 9 bases between them. The CDR3 is 14 amino acids. Germline V gives CDR1 SGHRS, CDR2 YFSETQ.

The chain carries TRBV15 and TRBJ1-5, with 10 bases fitting TRBD1. The CDR3 is 14 amino acids. Germline V gene data show CDR1 as LNHNV and CDR2 as YYDKDF (reference sequence). V lost 3 bases, J lost 5 bases, and 1 base stayed unmatched. CDR3 in DNA: TGTGCCACCAGCAGGGACAGGGGGTATCAGCCCCAGCATTTT. It specifies CATSRDRGYQPQHF.

The rearrangement links TRBV11-3 to TRBJ2-7, with TRBD1 identical over 7 bases. With V trimmed by 5 bases and J by 2 bases, 6 bases remained unmatched. The CDR3 length is 14 residues. The germline V gene encodes CDR1 SGHNT and CDR2 YENEEA. CDR3 bases: TGTGCCAGCAGCCCCGGGACAGAGACCTACGAGCAGTACTTC. This encodes CASSPGTETYEQYF.

This sequence joins TRBV5-4 and TRBJ2-3; TRBD2 agrees at 8 bases. The CDR3 length is 17 residues. The V and J ends lost 4 bases and 2 bases, in that order; junction bases with no gene match: 12. Per the germline V gene, CDR1 is SGHNT and CDR2 is YYREEE (reference sequence). The chain's CDR3 is CASSLEWTGGPTDTQYF. DNA of the CDR3: TGTGCCAGCAGCCTCGAGTGGACGGGGGGGCCCACAGATACGCAGTATTTT.

The chain is built from TRBV19 and TRBJ1-3; D is unclear. V lost 8 bases and J 4 bases, leaving 15 bases between the germline ends. The CDR3 has 14 amino acids. Germline assignment: CDR1 LNHDA and CDR2 SQIVND (reference sequence). The DNA for the CDR3 is TGTGCCAGTCGCGGAACCGGCCAGGGAAACACCATATATTTT. Protein: CASRGTGQGNTIYF.